This T cell receptor beta chain was identified during a study of blood T cell repertoires in COVID-19. About the research overall: Nucleic acid was either cDNA or gDNA, and it came from T cells, B-cell-depleted T cells, or PBMCs.

Sequencing used immunoSEQ multiplex PCR; TCRdb keeps in-frame clones, though not all of them. The sample includes a few hundred thousand clones, over 75% of them seen just once. The V gene end was trimmed by 6 bases and the J gene end by 7 bases; junction bases not matched to a gene: 14. Germline V lookup: CDR1 MDHEN, CDR2 SYDVKM. The CDR3 covers 16 residues. Sequencing was done on a sample of peripheral blood. This clonotype was sampled from a woman aged 45-60 years with active or convalescent COVID-19. The chain is built from TRBV28 and TRBJ2-3, with TRBD2 matching 9 bases. CDR3 bases: TGTGCCAGCAGCCCCCTCGCGGCGGGAGGGAAGAATACGCAGTATTTT. It yields the protein CASSPLAAGGKNTQYF.